The 10 T cell receptor beta chains given below trace back to one sample, sequenced in a study of long-term antiretroviral therapy in people with HIV. At survey level, the immunoSEQ assay was run in its v3.0 version. Clones were sequenced by immunoSEQ multiplex PCR, and TCRdb holds only the in-frame ones, with some missing. This table holds 21,000 or so clones, about 80% found once. The starting material was unsorted PBMCs, obtained 0.3 years after starting antiretroviral therapy. The source is a man over 45 with HIV.

The chain links TRBV4-3 to TRBJ1-1; D uncertain. There are 14 residues in the CDR3. V gave up 1 base and J gave up 3 bases, with 9 bases separating them. Germline CDR1 reads LGHNA; CDR2 reads YSLEER. The CDR3 loop is CASSQVPGYTEAFF. The CDR3 region has the DNA TGCGCCAGCAGCCAAGTTCCGGGGTACACTGAAGCTTTCTTT.

The V and J genes are TRBV7-9 and TRBJ1-1; a possible D gene is TRBD1 (5 bases). This CDR3 contains 14 residues. V was trimmed by 3 bases and J by 1 base, leaving 9 bases between them. Germline V CDR1 and CDR2: SEHNR, FQNEAQ (reference sequence). The CDR3 DNA follows: TGTGCCAGCAGCTTGCTAACAGGGAACACTGAAGCTTTCTTT. Encoded protein: CASSLLTGNTEAFF. Full variable domain (outside the CDR3, taken from reference TRBV7-9 and TRBJ1-1): DTGVSQNPRHKITKRGQNVTFRCDPISEHNRLYWYRQTLGQGPEFLTYFQNEAQLEKSRLLSDRFSAERPKGSFSTLEIQRTEQGDSAMYLCASSLLTGNTEAFFGQGTRLTVV.

The CDR3 loop reads CASSFLGVGTGGADYGYTF. CDR3 DNA sequence: TGTGCCAGCAGTTTCTTGGGGGTCGGGACAGGGGGCGCTGACTATGGCTACACCTTC. This rearrangement joins TRBV27 to TRBJ1-2; the match to TRBD1 covers 12 bases. CDR1 and CDR2 (germline): MNHEY, SMNVEV (reference sequence). With 3 bases clipped from V and 3 bases from J, the junction kept 14 bases outside the gene matches. The length of the CDR3 is 19 residues.

This clone was detected only a few times. V and J are TRBV7-9 and TRBJ2-7; D assignment may be TRBD1 or TRBD2 (5 bases each). Trimming pared 11 bases from V and 12 bases from J, leaving 23 bases between. The germline V gene encodes CDR1 SEHNR and CDR2 FQNEAQ (reference sequence). This CDR3 is built from 12 residues. The CDR3 is CALGTGMGNPYF. CDR3 DNA: TGTGCCTTGGGGACGGGAATGGGGAATCCGTACTTC.

This chain uses TRBV27 with TRBJ1-2; a possible D gene is TRBD1 (5 bases). The CDR3 sequence is 15 residues long. V dropped 5 bases and J dropped 4 bases, with 17 bases sitting between them. Per germline, CDR1 MNHEY and CDR2 SMNVEV (reference sequence). The CDR3 sequence: CASSPKTEFLYGYTF. The CDR3, as DNA: TGTGCCAGCAGTCCGAAGACAGAGTTCCTCTATGGCTACACCTTC.

V and J are TRBV27 and TRBJ1-1; unclear D gene. The CDR3 spans 11 residues. From germline, CDR1 is MNHEY and CDR2 SMNVEV (reference sequence). Trimming left V 4 bases short and J 4 bases short, with 4 bases between. CDR3 bases: TGTGCCAGCAGTTCACCCACTGAAGCTTTCTTT. Protein sequence: CASSSPTEAFF.

V gene TRBV9 combines with J gene TRBJ2-2, with 8 bases matching TRBD1. The V segment lost 5 bases and the J segment 6 bases; nucleotides outside the gene matches: 6. CDR1 SGDLS and CDR2 YYNGEE come from the germline V gene. The CDR3 contains 14 residues. This CDR3 reads CASRYQGAAGELFF. CDR3 in DNA: TGTGCCAGCAGGTATCAGGGGGCTGCCGGGGAGCTGTTTTTT.

V usage is TRBV28 and J usage is TRBJ2-7, with 9 bases that match TRBD1. Per germline, CDR1 MDHEN and CDR2 SYDVKM. After removal of 5 bases from V and 6 bases from J, the junction contained 11 bases not matched to a gene. The CDR3 covers 15 residues. CDR3 DNA sequence: TGTGCCAGCAGTGCCCCGGGACAGGGCCCAACCGAGCAGTACTTC. Translation: CASSAPGQGPTEQYF.

This clone was counted a few times. The chain carries TRBV19 and TRBJ1-5; D gene unclear. The CDR3 extends over 14 amino acids. The V end lost 5 bases, the J end lost 5 bases, and 13 bases lay between the germline ends. Germline V gene data show CDR1 as LNHDA and CDR2 as SQIVND (reference sequence). This chain's CDR3 is CASSLDRAHQPQHF. Here the CDR3 DNA reads TGTGCCAGTAGTCTCGACCGGGCACATCAGCCCCAGCATTTT.

This clone was seen a handful of times. The genes are TRBV10-3 and TRBJ2-2; D is possibly TRBD1 (6 bases). The ends were cut back, 10 bases at V and 0 bases at J, with 9 bases in the middle. Germline values: CDR1 ENHRY, CDR2 SYGVKD. CDR3 length: 13 amino acids. CDR3 residues: CASTGPNTGELFF. The DNA for the CDR3 is TGTGCCAGCACAGGGCCGAACACCGGGGAGCTGTTTTTT.